This T cell receptor beta chain was captured by sequencing in a study of T cells after yellow fever vaccination. Study in general: Fractions low in cell number were prepared with SMART-Seq v4 Ultra Low Input.

Germline V gene data show CDR1 as SGDLS and CDR2 as YYNGEE. The CDR3 covers 17 residues. In TCRdb, the 5' RACE reads were re-called with MiXCR into one record per CDR3 protein. In the table there are 75,000 to 100,000 distinct CDR3 sequences, 8.9% of which are singletons. Notes on the study in general: It was a small share of clonotypes that appeared in both CD4 and CD8 compartments.

A note on this clonotype: At one end the junction does not follow the germline gene, possibly because of a read error.

The sequenced sample was CD8+ T cells not binding an NS4B(214-222) dextramer, sorted from PBMCs, obtained about 2 weeks after the first yellow fever vaccination. This clonotype was sampled from a man younger than 35 who received the YFV17D yellow fever vaccine. The chain carries TRBV9 and TRBJ2-3; 14 bases match TRBD2. In nucleotides, the CDR3 is TGTGCCAACAGCGCCTTCGGGACTAGCGGGGGAGGAGATACGCAGTATTTT. This sequence encodes CANSAFGTSGGGDTQYF.